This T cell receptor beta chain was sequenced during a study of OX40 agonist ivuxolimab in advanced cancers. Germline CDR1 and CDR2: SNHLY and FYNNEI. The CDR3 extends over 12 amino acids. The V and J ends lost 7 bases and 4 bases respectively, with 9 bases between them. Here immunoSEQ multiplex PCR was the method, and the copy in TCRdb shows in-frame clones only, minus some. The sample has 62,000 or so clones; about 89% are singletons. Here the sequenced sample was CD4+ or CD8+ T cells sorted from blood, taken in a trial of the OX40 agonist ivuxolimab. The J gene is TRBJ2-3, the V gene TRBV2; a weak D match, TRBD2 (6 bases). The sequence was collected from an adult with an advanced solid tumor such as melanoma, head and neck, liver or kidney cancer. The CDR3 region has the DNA TGTGCCAGCACGGAGGGGTCAGATACGCAGTATTTT. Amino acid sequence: CASTEGSDTQYF.